These 5 T cell receptor beta chains were sequenced from one sample in a study of T cells after yellow fever vaccination. MiXCR, applied by TCRdb to the 5' RACE reads, yields one record per CDR3 protein. Among around 49,000 distinct CDR3 sequences listed, approximately 6.3% were seen once. Sequenced material: CD8+ T cells not binding an NS4B(214-222) dextramer, sorted from PBMCs, taken 45 days after the yellow fever booster vaccination. Receptors originate from a man under 40 who received the YFV17D yellow fever vaccine.

This clonotype was detected ten times or more. The chain couples TRBV7-9 to TRBJ2-7, with D hard to call. Per the germline V gene, CDR1 is SEHNR and CDR2 is FQNEAQ (reference sequence). The CDR3 has 13 residues. V was clipped by 5 bases and J by 1 base, with 9 bases between them. The CDR3: CASSRTGSYEQYF. For the CDR3, the DNA is TGTGCCAGCAGCCGCACTGGTTCCTACGAGCAGTACTTC.

Sample share makes this clonotype medium-sized. The chain uses TRBV24-1 and TRBJ2-2; 12 positions agree with TRBD1. Germline values: CDR1 KGHDR, CDR2 SFDVKD. Germline trimming cut 3 bases from V and 5 bases from J; bases unmatched to any gene: 3. The CDR3 has 16 residues. The CDR3 DNA follows: TGTGCCACCAGTGATCCGGGACAGGGGGCTACCGGGGAGCTGTTTTTT. Its protein product is CATSDPGQGATGELFF.

To note about this clonotype: This may come from a read error, since a much larger clone is one base off. V is TRBV4-3 and J is TRBJ2-3, with 11 bases matching TRBD2. Germline CDR1 and CDR2: LGHNA and YSLEER. CDR3 length: 17 residues. V was clipped by 5 bases and J by 6 bases; unmatched bases: 13. The CDR3 DNA reads TGCGCCAGCAGCTACCTACTAGCGGGAGATGGGGGGGATACGCAGTATTTT. Its protein is CASSYLLAGDGGDTQYF.

This clonotype was observed at least ten times. The CDR3 region is CASSAGTEQYF. DNA for the CDR3: TGTGCCAGCAGCGCCGGGACCGAGCAGTACTTC. The chain is built from TRBV27 and TRBJ2-7; perhaps D is TRBD1 or TRBD2 (5 bases each). Between the trimmed V and J ends, which lost 6 bases and 6 bases, there was a span of 9 bases. Germline-derived CDR1 and CDR2 are MNHEY and SMNVEV (reference sequence). The CDR3 length is 11 residues.

This clonotype was recorded at least ten times. V usage is TRBV12-3 or TRBV12-4 and J usage is TRBJ2-3, with D hard to call. Trimming cost V 4 bases and J 2 bases, with 10 bases left between them. CDR3 length equals 14 residues. CDR3 bases: TGTGCCAGCAGTTATACTGAATACACAGATACGCAGTATTTT. Encoded protein: CASSYTEYTDTQYF.